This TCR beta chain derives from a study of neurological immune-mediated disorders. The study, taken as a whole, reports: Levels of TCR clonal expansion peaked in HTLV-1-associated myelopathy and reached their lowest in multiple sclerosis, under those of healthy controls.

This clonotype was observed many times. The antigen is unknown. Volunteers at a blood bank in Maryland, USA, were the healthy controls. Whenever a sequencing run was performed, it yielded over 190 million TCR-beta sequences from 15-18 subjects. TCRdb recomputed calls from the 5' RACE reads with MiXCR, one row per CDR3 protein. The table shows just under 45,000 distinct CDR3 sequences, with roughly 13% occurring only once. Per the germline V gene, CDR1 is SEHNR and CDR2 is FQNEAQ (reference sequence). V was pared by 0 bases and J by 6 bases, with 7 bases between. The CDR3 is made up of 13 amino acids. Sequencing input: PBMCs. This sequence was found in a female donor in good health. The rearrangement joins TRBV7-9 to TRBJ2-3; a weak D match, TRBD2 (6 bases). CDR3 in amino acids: CASSLAGGDTQYF. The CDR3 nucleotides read TGTGCCAGCAGCTTAGCGGGGGGTGATACGCAGTATTTT.